The 24 T cell receptor beta chains given below trace back to one sample, sequenced in a study of OX40 agonist ivuxolimab in advanced cancers. The assay was immunoSEQ multiplex PCR, and TCRdb's table has in-frame clones only and misses some. The sample has fewer than 100,000 clones, approximately 91% seen once; the top ten hold 0.33%. The specimen was CD4+ or CD8+ T cells sorted from blood, collected in a trial of the OX40 agonist ivuxolimab. The receptors come from an adult with an advanced solid tumor such as melanoma, head and neck, liver or kidney cancer.

The rearrangement joins TRBV28 to TRBJ2-4; TRBD1 matches 9 bases. J was trimmed by 0 bases and V by 3 bases; bases with no gene match: 3. CDR3 length: 16 amino acids. CDR1 is MDHEN, CDR2 SYDVKM, per germline. CDR3 protein: CASSLGTGLAKNIQYF. CDR3 in DNA: TGTGCCAGCAGTTTGGGGACAGGGTTAGCCAAAAACATTCAGTACTTC.

The V call is TRBV4-1, the J call TRBJ2-7; a possible D gene is TRBD2 (7 bases). Trimming stripped 0 bases from V and 5 bases from J, with 17 bases between. Germline CDR1 reads MGHRA; CDR2 reads YSYEKL. CDR3 length: 16 residues. The CDR3 loop is CASSQDVRGAWNEQYF. DNA of the CDR3: TGCGCCAGCAGCCAAGATGTTCGGGGGGCGTGGAACGAGCAGTACTTC.

The J gene is TRBJ1-2, the V gene TRBV5-6; maybe TRBD1 (6 bases). V lost 6 bases to trimming and J lost 7 bases, with 13 bases between them. CDR1 and CDR2 (germline): SGHDT, YYEEEE. The CDR3 has 12 amino acids. The CDR3 coding sequence is TGTGCCAGCAACACAGGGATTGGTGGCTACACCTTC. It codes for CASNTGIGGYTF. The full variable domain, with the rest looked up from reference TRBV5-6 and TRBJ1-2, is DAGVTQSPTHLIKTRGQQVTLRCSPKSGHDTVSWYQQALGQGPQFIFQYYEEEERQRGNFPDRFSGHQFPNYSSELNVNALLLGDSALYLCASNTGIGGYTFGSGTRLTVV.

J is TRBJ2-2 and V is TRBV2; 13 bases map to TRBD2. CDR1 is SNHLY, CDR2 FYNNEI, per germline. The CDR3 has 19 amino acids. J lost 2 bases, V lost 6 bases, and 12 bases had no gene match. The CDR3 sequence is CASSARHPGLAGNTGELFF. The CDR3 nucleotides read TGTGCCAGCAGCGCAAGACACCCGGGACTAGCGGGAAACACCGGGGAGCTGTTTTTT.

CDR3 nucleotides: TGCGCCAGCAGCCGCCCCGGGGAGGGGACTGAAGCTTTCTTT. It specifies CASSRPGEGTEAFF. The chain recombines TRBV4-1 with TRBJ1-1; D might be TRBD1 (5 bases). Trimming removed 4 bases from V and 5 bases from J, with 14 bases in between. The germline V gene encodes CDR1 MGHRA and CDR2 YSYEKL. The CDR3 has 14 residues.

The CDR3 bases are TGCGCCAGCAGCCTCGATCGCCCGGACAGGGGTTCCTACGAGCAGTACTTC. This translates into CASSLDRPDRGSYEQYF. V is TRBV5-1 and J is TRBJ2-7; 9 bases align to TRBD1. Germline lookup yields CDR1 SGHRS and CDR2 YFSETQ. This CDR3 region has 17 residues. The V segment lost 4 bases and the J segment 1 base; nucleotides outside the gene matches: 12.

The rearrangement joins TRBV19 to TRBJ2-5, with TRBD1 identical over 7 bases. This CDR3 is 12 amino acids long. V shed 4 bases and J 7 bases; nucleotides not matched to a gene: 3. Germline lookup yields CDR1 LNHDA and CDR2 SQIVND (reference sequence). This CDR3 is CASSTRTGTQYF. In nucleotides, the CDR3 is TGTGCCAGTAGTACCCGGACAGGGACCCAGTACTTC. Complete variable domain (other parts from reference TRBV19 and TRBJ2-5): DGGITQSPKYLFRKEGQNVTLSCEQNLNHDAMYWYRQDPGQGLRLIYYSQIVNDFQKGDIAEGYSVSREKKESFPLTVTSAQKNPTAFYLCASSTRTGTQYFGPGTRLLVL.

V and J are TRBV7-6 and TRBJ2-1, with D perhaps matching TRBD1 (5 bases). The V end was cut by 0 bases, the J end by 2 bases, with 14 bases between. This CDR3 spans 17 amino acids. CDR1 SGHVS and CDR2 FNYEAQ come from the germline V gene. The CDR3 here is CASSLARGGLAYNEQFF. CDR3 bases: TGTGCCAGCAGCTTAGCAAGGGGCGGATTAGCCTACAATGAGCAGTTCTTC.

This sequence joins TRBV7-2 and TRBJ2-5; 9 nucleotides agree with TRBD2. V shed 5 bases and J 5 bases; nucleotides not matched to a gene: 12. The CDR3 is made up of 16 amino acids. Germline V gene sequence: CDR1 SGHTA, CDR2 FQGNSA. CDR3 loop: CASSAARRGGVETQYF. CDR3 DNA: TGTGCCAGCAGCGCTGCGAGGCGGGGGGGAGTTGAGACCCAGTACTTC.

The CDR3: CASSENPRADPRYNEQFF. The CDR3 DNA reads TGTGCCAGCAGTGAAAACCCGAGGGCAGATCCAAGGTACAATGAGCAGTTCTTC. This sequence joins TRBV6-1 and TRBJ2-1; D is perhaps TRBD2 (5 bases). V lost 2 bases and J lost 4, with 21 bases in between. CDR3 size: 18 residues. Germline CDR1 is MNHNS and CDR2 is SASEGT.

The chain uses TRBV29-1 and TRBJ2-5; TRBD1 aligns across 7 bases. CDR3 size: 13 residues. V shed 6 bases and J 1 base; nucleotides not matched to a gene: 5. The V gene's germline CDR1 is SQVTM and CDR2 ANQGSEA. CDR3 nucleotides: TGCAGCGTGTCAGGGGGATCCCAAGAGACCCAGTACTTC. Translation gives CSVSGGSQETQYF. Looking up the rest from reference TRBV29-1 and TRBJ2-5 gives the full variable domain: SAVISQKPSRDICQRGTSLTIQCQVDSQVTMMFWYRQQPGQSLTLIATANQGSEATYESGFVIDKFPISRPNLTFSTLTVSNMSPEDSSIYLCSVSGGSQETQYFGPGTRLLVL.

This chain connects TRBV7-3 to TRBJ2-3, with TRBD2 matching over 9 bases. With 3 bases clipped from V and 6 bases from J, the junction kept 7 bases outside the gene matches. This CDR3 spans 15 amino acids. Germline-derived CDR1 and CDR2 are SGHTA and FQGTGA. CDR3 DNA sequence: TGTGCCAGCAGCTTCGGCGGGAGGGCCCTGGATACGCAGTATTTT. Translating gives CASSFGGRALDTQYF.

The V call is TRBV7-3, the J call TRBJ1-1; D is undetermined. Per the germline V gene, CDR1 is SGHTA and CDR2 is FQGTGA. The V end was cut by 5 bases, the J end by 3 bases, with 13 bases between. CDR3 size: 14 residues. The CDR3 spells CASSPDPMDTEAFF. DNA of the CDR3: TGTGCCAGCAGCCCCGACCCTATGGACACTGAAGCTTTCTTT.

The rearrangement joins TRBV9 to TRBJ2-1; possible D gene TRBD2, 5 bases. Germline CDR1 is SGDLS and CDR2 is YYNGEE. CDR3 length: 17 residues. The V gene lost 0 bases and the J gene lost 0 bases, with 13 bases spanning the gap. CDR3 residues: CASSVEDGVLSYNEQFF. The CDR3 DNA reads as TGTGCCAGCAGCGTAGAGGACGGGGTCCTCTCCTACAATGAGCAGTTCTTC.

The chain has TRBV10-2 and TRBJ1-1, with TRBD1 identical over 9 bases. Germline values: CDR1 WSHSY, CDR2 SAAADI. The CDR3 sequence is 12 residues long. Trimming at V came to 8 bases and at J to 6 bases, leaving 4 bases not matched to a gene. CDR3 DNA sequence: TGCGCCAGCCGGACAGGGGAAGCTGAAGCTTTCTTT. Its protein product is CASRTGEAEAFF.

J is TRBJ1-1 and V is TRBV10-3; 9 bases map to TRBD1. Unmatched junction bases numbered 6, after V lost 6 bases and J lost 1 base. This CDR3 has 15 residues. Germline V CDR1 and CDR2: ENHRY, SYGVKD. CDR3 protein: CAIRGRQGENTEAFF. The CDR3 nucleotides are TGTGCCATCAGAGGAAGACAGGGGGAGAACACTGAAGCTTTCTTT.

The gene calls are TRBV7-2 and TRBJ2-2; 9 nucleotides agree with TRBD1. Germline lookup yields CDR1 SGHTA and CDR2 FQGNSA. The CDR3 length is 14 residues. V was pared by 5 bases and J by 7 bases, with 5 bases of the junction left unmatched. The CDR3 reads CASSPGQGNGELFF. The CDR3, as DNA: TGTGCCAGCAGCCCTGGACAGGGGAACGGGGAGCTGTTTTTT.

The J gene is TRBJ2-1, the V gene TRBV25-1, with 9 bases fitting TRBD2. The V and J ends lost 4 bases and 8 bases, in that order; junction bases with no gene match: 15. Per the germline V gene, CDR1 is MGHDK and CDR2 is SYGVNS. The CDR3 is 17 amino acids. CDR3 protein: CASSGGMRAGGWDEQFF. DNA of the CDR3: TGTGCCAGCAGTGGGGGAATGCGAGCGGGAGGATGGGATGAGCAGTTCTTC.

This chain joins TRBV11-3 and TRBJ2-7; 12 nucleotides align to TRBD1. CDR1 is SGHNT, CDR2 YENEEA, per germline. This CDR3 spans 13 amino acids. V was clipped by 8 bases and J by 6 bases; unmatched bases: 5. CDR3 DNA sequence: TGTGCCAGCGGGACAGGGGGCGAGGGCGAGCAGTACTTC. This codes for CASGTGGEGEQYF. Combining the CDR3 with reference TRBV11-3 and TRBJ2-7 gives the whole variable domain EAGVVQSPRYKIIEKKQPVAFWCNPISGHNTLYWYLQNLGQGPELLIRYENEEAVDDSQLPKDRFSAERLKGVDSTLKIQPAELGDSAVYLCASGTGGEGEQYFGPGTRLTVT.

The chain joins TRBV28 to TRBJ2-2, with no clear D. Germline-derived CDR1 and CDR2 are MDHEN and SYDVKM. Trimming took off 0 bases at V and 1 base at J, with 12 bases between the two ends. The CDR3 covers 17 residues. The DNA of the CDR3 is TGTGCCAGCAGTTTATGGAGCCTTCTACAGAACACCGGGGAGCTGTTTTTT. Translation: CASSLWSLLQNTGELFF.

In this sample, this clone turned up once. The CDR3 here is CASSSQGSVPLEQYF. As DNA, the CDR3 is TGTGCCAGCAGTTCCCAGGGTTCAGTCCCCCTCGAGCAGTACTTC. The V call is TRBV27, the J call TRBJ2-7; maybe TRBD1 (5 bases). The CDR3 length is 15 residues. Germline values: CDR1 MNHEY, CDR2 SMNVEV (reference sequence). V lost 4 bases and J lost 6, with 19 bases in between.

The V call is TRBV2, the J call TRBJ1-2; D is unclear. The ends were cut back, 6 bases at V and 0 bases at J, with 5 bases in the middle. The CDR3 loop spans 12 amino acids. From germline, CDR1 is SNHLY and CDR2 FYNNEI. DNA of the CDR3: TGTGCCAGCAGAGGATCTAACTATGGCTACACCTTC. Translated: CASRGSNYGYTF.

V is TRBV27 and J is TRBJ2-1; 9 bases line up with TRBD2. The CDR3 length is 20 residues. Germline CDR1 and CDR2: MNHEY and SMNVEV (reference sequence). The junction had 16 bases not matched to a gene; V was cut back by 3 bases and J by 1 base. CDR3 protein: CASSFFRTSEPILSYNEQFF. In nucleotides, the CDR3 is TGTGCCAGCAGTTTCTTCAGGACTAGCGAACCGATTTTATCCTACAATGAGCAGTTCTTC.

The chain recombines TRBV27 with TRBJ2-4; TRBD1 might be the D (5 bases). CDR3 length: 13 amino acids. V was clipped by 3 bases and J by 8 bases, with 11 bases between them. Germline-derived CDR1 and CDR2 are MNHEY and SMNVEV (reference sequence). The CDR3, as DNA: TGTGCCAGCAGTTTCCAGGGCGGCGACATTCAGTACTTC. It specifies CASSFQGGDIQYF.